This T cell receptor beta chain was documented in a study of blood T cell repertoires in COVID-19. Overall study context: Both acute and convalescent COVID-19 samples were obtained from the United States, Italy and Spain. PBMCs, B-cell-depleted T cells, or T cells provided the cDNA or gDNA that made up the material.

Germline V gene data show CDR1 as SQVTM and CDR2 as ANQGSEA. With 4 bases removed from V and 1 base from J, the gap between germline ends came to 12 bases. CDR3 length equals 14 residues. As handled by the study authors: Counts of nucleated cells, estimated from reference gene primer amplification, were obtained. The assay was immunoSEQ multiplex PCR, and TCRdb's table has in-frame clones only and misses some. The V and J calls and clone size are taken from that table; D and trimming were inferred from the DNA. The sample lists about 46,000 clones, roughly four fifths occurring once. This clonotype was obtained from a man aged 60 to 69 with acute or convalescent COVID-19. V is TRBV29-1 and J is TRBJ2-3, with a tentative D call TRBD2 (5 bases). The sequencing input was peripheral blood. Written as DNA, the CDR3 is TGCAGCGTTGTAGGAGGCTTGGGCACAGATACGCAGTATTTT. Residues: CSVVGGLGTDTQYF.